The 9 T cell receptor beta chains presented below share a single source sample, sequenced in a study of blood T cells in healthy people across ages. Sample-barcoded 5' priming and a J-beta primer mix drove a second PCR of roughly 6 to 12 cycles. TCRdb re-derived calls from the 5' RACE reads in MiXCR, one entry per CDR3 protein. There are fewer than 1,000,000 distinct CDR3 sequences in the sample; about 45% occur only once, and around 18% lies in the top ten. The sequenced sample consisted of blood. The receptors stem from an elderly man in good health.

The gene calls are TRBV14 and TRBJ2-3, with 8 bases that match TRBD2. The trim removed 1 base at V and 2 bases at J, leaving 5 bases unmatched. Germline CDR1 SGHDN, CDR2 FVKESK. The CDR3 consists of 16 residues. CDR3 coding DNA: TGTGCCAGCAGCCAAGTCCCGCGGGGGGTCACAGATACGCAGTATTTT. It yields the protein CASSQVPRGVTDTQYF.

This clonotype came up a few times. The chain links TRBV5-1 to TRBJ2-4, with 9 bases identical to TRBD1. The CDR3 is 17 residues long. Germline values: CDR1 SGHRS, CDR2 YFSETQ. The V segment lost 4 bases and the J segment 0 bases; nucleotides outside the gene matches: 8. The CDR3 sequence: CASSPGQGGLAKNIQYF. DNA of the CDR3: TGCGCCAGCAGCCCGGGACAGGGAGGACTAGCCAAAAACATTCAGTACTTC.

This rearrangement joins TRBV12-3 or TRBV12-4 to TRBJ2-7; D call uncertain. Trimming shortened V by 6 bases and J by 2 bases, and 14 bases separated the two germline ends. This CDR3 is built from 14 residues. The DNA for the CDR3 is TGTGCCAGCAGCTTACCACACCGGACCTACGAGCAGTACTTC. It is translated as CASSLPHRTYEQYF.

This clonotype was picked up many times. The chain employs TRBV29-1 and TRBJ2-7; D is possibly TRBD2 (6 bases). CDR1 and CDR2 (germline): SQVTM, ANQGSEA. The CDR3 is 14 amino acids. The germline V and J ends were trimmed by 4 bases and 5 bases, with 18 bases remaining between them. The CDR3 protein is CSVGGLGGSDEQYF. The CDR3 DNA reads as TGCAGCGTTGGGGGTCTTGGAGGGAGCGACGAGCAGTACTTC.

The chain is built from TRBV29-1 and TRBJ2-3; D perhaps matches TRBD2 (6 bases). The CDR3 is 15 residues long. The V gene lost 4 bases and the J gene lost 6 bases, with 20 bases spanning the gap. Germline CDR1 is SQVTM and CDR2 is ANQGSEA. The CDR3 bases are TGCAGCGTTGTAAAGGGTAGCGGAGCTAAGGATACGCAGTATTTT. This encodes CSVVKGSGAKDTQYF.

This clonotype appeared a few times. The chain uses TRBV20-1 and TRBJ2-4; 8 positions agree with TRBD2. The CDR3 consists of 14 residues. Germline CDR1 DFQATT, CDR2 SNEGSKA (reference sequence). V lost 3 bases to trimming and J lost 3 bases; unmatched junction nucleotides: 4. This CDR3 reads CSASSGVGKNIQYF. The CDR3 bases are TGCAGTGCTAGTAGCGGGGTTGGCAAAAACATTCAGTACTTC.

The V and J genes are TRBV2 and TRBJ2-3; D may be TRBD1 (5 bases). Deletions cut 5 bases from V and 3 bases from J, with 18 bases between. This CDR3 spans 16 amino acids. Per germline, CDR1 SNHLY and CDR2 FYNNEI. The chain's CDR3 is CASSILQAVGTDTQYF. In nucleotides, the CDR3 is TGTGCCAGCAGTATCCTACAGGCGGTGGGAACAGATACGCAGTATTTT.

This clonotype was seen repeatedly, ten times or more. The genes are TRBV5-1 and TRBJ2-7; D is possibly TRBD1 (6 bases). The V and J ends lost 4 bases and 1 base respectively, with 12 bases between them. The CDR3 loop spans 14 amino acids. Germline V CDR1 and CDR2: SGHRS, YFSETQ. CDR3 DNA: TGCGCCAGCAGCGGATACAGGGAATCCTACGAGCAGTACTTC. Protein product: CASSGYRESYEQYF.

The chain uses TRBV20-1 and TRBJ1-5; D uncertain. CDR1 and CDR2 from the germline V gene are DFQATT and SNEGSKA (reference sequence). The V end was cut by 0 bases, the J end by 3 bases, with 21 bases between. The CDR3 sequence is 18 residues long. CDR3 bases: TGCAGTGCTAGAGATTTTAGCGCGCCCGGTCGAAACAATCAGCCCCAGCATTTT. It codes for CSARDFSAPGRNNQPQHF.